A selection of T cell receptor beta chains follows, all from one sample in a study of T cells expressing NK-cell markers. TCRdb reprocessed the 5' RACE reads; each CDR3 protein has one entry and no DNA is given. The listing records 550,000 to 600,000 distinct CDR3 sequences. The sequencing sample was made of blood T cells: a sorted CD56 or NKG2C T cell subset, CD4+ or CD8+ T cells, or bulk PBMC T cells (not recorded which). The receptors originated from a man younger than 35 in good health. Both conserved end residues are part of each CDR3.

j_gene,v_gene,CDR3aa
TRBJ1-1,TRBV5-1,CASSTRQGMNTEAFF
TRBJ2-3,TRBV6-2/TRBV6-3,CASSPYSGTSTDTQYF
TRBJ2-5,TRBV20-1,CSAPGGLLGKYQETQYF
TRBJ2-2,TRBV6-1,CASSPKPGTGELFF
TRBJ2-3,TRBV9,CASTLGLSADTQYF
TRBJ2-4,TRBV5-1,CASRAVGIAGDIQYF
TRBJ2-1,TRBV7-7,CASSLVLAAYNEQFF
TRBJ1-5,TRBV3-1,CASSQVRDSNQPQHF
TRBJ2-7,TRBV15,CATSGDRGSYEQYF
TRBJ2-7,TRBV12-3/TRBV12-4,CASRPGGFYEQYF
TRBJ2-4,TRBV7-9,CASSLGDRRENIQYF
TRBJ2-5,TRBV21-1,CASSPWYQETQYF
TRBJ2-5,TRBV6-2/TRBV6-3,CASSYSQGGETQYF
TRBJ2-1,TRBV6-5,CASSYGQVHNEQFF
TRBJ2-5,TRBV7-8,CASSLKASGSVRETQYF
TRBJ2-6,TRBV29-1,CSVPRNPGLYFSGANVLTF
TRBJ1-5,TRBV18,CASSAGQDNQPQHF
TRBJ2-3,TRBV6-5,CASSFPAGGSDTQYF
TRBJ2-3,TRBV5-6,CASSLATRSTDTQYF
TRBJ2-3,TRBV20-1,CSASQPHSTDTQYF
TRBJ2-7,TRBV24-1,CATSDQASYEQYF
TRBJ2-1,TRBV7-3,CASSLTTSSSYNEQFF
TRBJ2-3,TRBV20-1,CSALRLRGRSGGIPTDTQYF
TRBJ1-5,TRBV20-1,CSASLALSDQPQHF
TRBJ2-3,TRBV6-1,CASSDPSAGGPTDTQYF
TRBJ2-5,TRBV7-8,CASSSSSGSGETQYF
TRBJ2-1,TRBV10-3,CASVSYNEQFF
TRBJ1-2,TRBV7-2,CASRRPGQLSLGDGYTF
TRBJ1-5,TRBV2,CASSEWTDSNQPQHF
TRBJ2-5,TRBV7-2,CASSLSPAGRQETQYF
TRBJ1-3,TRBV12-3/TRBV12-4,CASSFSAGNTIYF
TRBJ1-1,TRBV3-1,CASSQTAGGTEAFF
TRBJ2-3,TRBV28,CASTDRGHTQYF
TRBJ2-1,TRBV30,CAWSPRTSGSLYEQFF
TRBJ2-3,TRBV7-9,CASSLKWPRDTQYF
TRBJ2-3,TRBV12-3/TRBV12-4,CASTLSGGEWTQYF
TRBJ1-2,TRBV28,CASSLSTATYGYTF
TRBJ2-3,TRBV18,CASSPGSGGSSTDTQYF
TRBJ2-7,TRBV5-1,CASKRQGGKSDEQYF
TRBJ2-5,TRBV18,CASSPGLQETQYF
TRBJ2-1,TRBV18,CASSPPTDPGQFF
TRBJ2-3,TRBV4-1,CASSHVSGTATDTQYF
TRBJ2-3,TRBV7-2,CASSYRGGTSTDTQYF
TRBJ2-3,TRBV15,CATSREAGLDGVTDTQYF